Each of the 10 T cell receptor beta chains below was sequenced from the same sample in a study of CXCR3-negative and CXCR3-positive naive CD8 T cells. These TCRs' antigens remain unknown. Findings of the study overall: The TRB CDR3s that CXCR3-positive naive cells carried were more hydrophobic than those of CXCR3-negative naive cells.

The libraries of TRB cDNA were prepared using 5' RACE with UMI labels. TCRdb processed the 5' RACE reads again and assigns one entry to each CDR3 protein, with no DNA. Recorded for this sample: about 150,000 distinct CDR3 sequences. The sample comprised naive CXCR3+ CD8+ T cells from blood. Documented subset: CD45RO-CCR7+CD27+CD95- naive CD8+ T cells expressing CXCR3 (TNR3+). These TCRs come from a human donor in good health. Some clones in this sample may be carry-over from other donors' samples.

This chain uses TRBV4-1 with TRBJ2-7; checking the TCRdb D call of TRBD2 is not possible without DNA. CDR3 length: 13 residues. CDR1 and CDR2 (germline): MGHRA, YSYEKL. CDR3 amino acids: CASSPLEGYEQYF.

V usage is TRBV11-2 and J usage is TRBJ2-7. This CDR3 contains 14 residues. CDR1 SGHAT and CDR2 FQNNGV come from the germline V gene. The CDR3 region is CASSLANWDSEQYF.

J is TRBJ1-1 and V is TRBV7-9; the D call of TRBD1 rests on TCRdb alone, since no DNA is present to check it. The germline V gene encodes CDR1 SEHNR and CDR2 FQNEAQ (reference sequence). The CDR3 runs to 16 residues. The CDR3 loop reads CASSTQTGWGDTEAFF.

Here the CDR3 reads CASASAGSYEQYF. V gene TRBV7-9 combines with J gene TRBJ2-7; TCRdb returns TRBD2, unconfirmable since there is no DNA. Per germline, CDR1 SEHNR and CDR2 FQNEAQ (reference sequence). The CDR3 sequence is 13 residues long.

The J gene is TRBJ1-2, the V gene TRBV29-1. CDR3 size: 13 residues. CDR1 is SQVTM and CDR2 is ANQGSEA in the germline V gene. CDR3 sequence: CSVRTAEKYGYTF.

The chain recombines TRBV28 with TRBJ2-2. The CDR3 contains 14 residues. From germline, CDR1 is MDHEN and CDR2 SYDVKM. The CDR3 reads CASSSDKSGGELFF.

The chain carries TRBV7-9 and TRBJ2-7. The length of the CDR3 is 15 residues. Germline V lookup: CDR1 SEHNR, CDR2 FQNEAQ (reference sequence). CDR3 residues: CASSLASGLTYEQYF.

The J gene is TRBJ2-7, the V gene TRBV12-3 or TRBV12-4; with no DNA, the TCRdb D assignment of TRBD2 cannot be verified. The CDR3 extends over 15 amino acids. The CDR3 reads CASSWEAQGHYEQYF.

CDR3 region: CASSLEPIIATNEKLFF. The genes are TRBV5-1 and TRBJ1-4. Germline V CDR1 and CDR2: SGHRS, YFSETQ. The CDR3 has 17 residues.

This chain joins TRBV9 and TRBJ1-5; TCRdb lists TRBD1, though no DNA is available to test this call. The CDR3 runs 15 residues. Germline assignment: CDR1 SGDLS and CDR2 YYNGEE. The CDR3 sequence: CASSVEGKSNQPQHF.